One sample yielded the 10 T cell receptor beta chains listed below, sequenced in a study of blood T cells in healthy people across ages. With a J-beta primer mix and a sample-barcoded 5' primer, a second PCR ran about 6 to 11 cycles. TCRdb recomputed calls from the 5' RACE reads with MiXCR, one row per CDR3 protein. The sample yields 1.5 million to 1.8 million distinct CDR3 sequences, approximately 39% seen once. Sequencing input: blood. The source of these receptors is a young woman in good health.

The chain has TRBV7-9 and TRBJ1-1, with a weak D call TRBD1 (5 bases). The CDR3 sequence is 15 residues long. Trimming pared 3 bases from V and 0 bases from J, leaving 11 bases between. Germline V gene data show CDR1 as SEHNR and CDR2 as FQNEAQ (reference sequence). CDR3 region: CASSFIQDMNTEAFF. The CDR3 nucleotides read TGTGCCAGCAGCTTCATACAGGACATGAACACTGAAGCTTTCTTT.

The chain employs TRBV20-1 and TRBJ1-1; D is ambiguous. Germline CDR1 is DFQATT and CDR2 is SNEGSKA (reference sequence). Trimming stripped 7 bases from V and 2 bases from J, with 8 bases between. The CDR3 is 11 amino acids. The CDR3 nucleotides are TGCAGTGTTGTAATCAACACTGAAGCTTTCTTT. Amino acids: CSVVINTEAFF.

The chain employs TRBV10-3 and TRBJ1-4, with D possibly TRBD1 on 6 matching bases. Germline lookup yields CDR1 ENHRY and CDR2 SYGVKD. This CDR3 region has 14 residues. V was pared by 3 bases and J by 5 bases, with 10 bases between. The CDR3 loop reads CAISDRGQNEKLFF. For the CDR3, the DNA is TGTGCCATCAGTGACAGGGGTCAAAATGAAAAACTGTTTTTT.

Ten or more counts support this clonotype. The CDR3 nucleotides are TGCAGTGCTAGGGGGTGGGACAGGGGGCAAGGTGGCTACACCTTC. Translated: CSARGWDRGQGGYTF. J is TRBJ1-2 and V is TRBV20-1, with 12 bases fitting TRBD1. There are 15 residues in the CDR3. Germline V gene sequence: CDR1 DFQATT, CDR2 SNEGSKA (reference sequence). V was clipped by 3 bases and J by 7 bases; unmatched bases: 9.

The sample holds a few counts of this clonotype. V gene TRBV7-8 combines with J gene TRBJ2-1; D is perhaps TRBD1 (5 bases). CDR1 and CDR2 from the germline V gene are SGHVS and FQNEAQ. This CDR3 comprises 17 residues. V was pared by 4 bases and J by 1 base, with 17 bases between. As DNA, the CDR3 is TGTGCCAGCAGCTCCTCAGGCCAGGCAGGGTCCTACAATGAGCAGTTCTTC. Translating it yields CASSSSGQAGSYNEQFF.

This clonotype occurred a few times. V gene TRBV10-1 combines with J gene TRBJ2-3; no definite D call. The ends were cut back, 4 bases at V and 4 bases at J, with 12 bases in the middle. CDR1 is WNHNN and CDR2 is SYGVQD in the germline V gene (reference sequence). The CDR3 consists of 14 residues. The CDR3 DNA follows: TGCGCCAGCAGTGGCGCCCCGTTAGCAGATACGCAGTATTTT. Translating it yields CASSGAPLADTQYF.

The chain recombines TRBV7-2 with TRBJ2-1, with 10 nucleotides matching TRBD2. The length of the CDR3 is 15 residues. V lost 2 bases to trimming and J lost 9 bases; unmatched junction nucleotides: 7. From germline, CDR1 is SGHTA and CDR2 FQGNSA. The CDR3 region has the DNA TGTGCCAGCAGCTTATCAAGCGGGGGGGCGGTTGAGCAGTTCTTC. This translates into CASSLSSGGAVEQFF.

CDR3 sequence reads: CASTPNGDTQYF. The CDR3 nucleotides are TGTGCCAGCACCCCGAATGGAGATACGCAGTATTTT. The V call is TRBV6-5, the J call TRBJ2-3; no clear D. Looked up from germline, CDR1 is MNHEY and CDR2 is SVGAGI. The CDR3 is 12 residues long. V was pared by 7 bases and J by 5 bases, with 10 bases between.

Written as DNA, the CDR3 is TGTGCCAGTTCTACGGGGAGGGGTGGGAGCGATGAGCAGTTCTTC. This translates into CASSTGRGGSDEQFF. The rearrangement links TRBV27 to TRBJ2-1; 7 nucleotides line up with TRBD2. The CDR3 contains 15 residues. Trimming removed 9 bases from V and 8 bases from J; junction bases left unmatched: 16. Per the germline V gene, CDR1 is MNHEY and CDR2 is SMNVEV (reference sequence).

The chain joins TRBV2 to TRBJ1-2, with 7 positions matching TRBD1. The J segment lost 8 bases and the V segment lost 10 bases, leaving 13 bases of the junction unmatched. The length of the CDR3 is 13 residues. Germline-derived CDR1 and CDR2 are SNHLY and FYNNEI. The CDR3 loop reads CATLRDRRRGYTF. The CDR3 nucleotides read TGTGCCACCCTCCGGGACAGAAGACGGGGCTACACCTTC.